This TCR beta chain emerged from a study of cytomegalovirus exposure and HLA in healthy donors. General study points: For TCR beta chains, V- and J-gene trimming was later linked to a missense DCLRE1C variant.

As concerns this clone: Its antigen is unknown.

Amplification used 60 Vbeta primers and 13 Jbeta primers. Clones were read by immunoSEQ multiplex PCR, and TCRdb kept only the in-frame ones, dropping some. Here the sample spans 110,000 or so clones, 75% to 80% being singletons. The receptor comes from a woman aged 40 to 55 in good health and CMV-seropositive. Sequenced sample: PBMCs.

The CDR3 loop is CATSRDSNRVNEQYF. CDR3 in DNA: TGTGCCACCAGCAGAGATTCGAACAGGGTAAACGAGCAGTACTTC. This chain links TRBV15 with TRBJ2-7, with D perhaps matching TRBD1 (6 bases). There are 15 residues in the CDR3. Germline CDR1 LNHNV, CDR2 YYDKDF (reference sequence). The germline V and J ends were trimmed by 0 bases and 5 bases, with 14 bases remaining between them.